This TCR beta chain was captured in a study of blood T cell repertoires in COVID-19. Looking at the study overall: Italy, Spain and the United States were the sources of the convalescent and acute COVID-19 samples. T cells, B-cell-depleted T cells, or PBMCs supplied cDNA or gDNA.

Looked up from germline, CDR1 is LNHNV and CDR2 is YYDKDF (reference sequence). The CDR3 has 19 residues. The J segment lost 5 bases and the V segment lost 0 bases, leaving 18 bases of the junction unmatched. Patients at the Seattle site were enrolled during active infection and followed longitudinally. In the source study's methods: Reference gene primer amplification in the assay estimated nucleated cell counts. Data came from immunoSEQ multiplex PCR; TCRdb stores just in-frame clones and leaves some out. V and J calls and clone size are given by that table; D and trimming were obtained from the DNA. The table includes 300,000 to 400,000 clones, approximately 90% detected once.

The specimen was peripheral blood. The sequence came from a man aged 25 to 40 with COVID-19, enrolled during active disease. The chain is built from TRBV15 and TRBJ2-5; 7 bases line up with TRBD2. The CDR3 reads CATSREGSMGVGGWETQYF. The CDR3 bases are TGTGCCACCAGCAGAGAAGGCTCCATGGGAGTCGGGGGGTGGGAGACCCAGTACTTC.